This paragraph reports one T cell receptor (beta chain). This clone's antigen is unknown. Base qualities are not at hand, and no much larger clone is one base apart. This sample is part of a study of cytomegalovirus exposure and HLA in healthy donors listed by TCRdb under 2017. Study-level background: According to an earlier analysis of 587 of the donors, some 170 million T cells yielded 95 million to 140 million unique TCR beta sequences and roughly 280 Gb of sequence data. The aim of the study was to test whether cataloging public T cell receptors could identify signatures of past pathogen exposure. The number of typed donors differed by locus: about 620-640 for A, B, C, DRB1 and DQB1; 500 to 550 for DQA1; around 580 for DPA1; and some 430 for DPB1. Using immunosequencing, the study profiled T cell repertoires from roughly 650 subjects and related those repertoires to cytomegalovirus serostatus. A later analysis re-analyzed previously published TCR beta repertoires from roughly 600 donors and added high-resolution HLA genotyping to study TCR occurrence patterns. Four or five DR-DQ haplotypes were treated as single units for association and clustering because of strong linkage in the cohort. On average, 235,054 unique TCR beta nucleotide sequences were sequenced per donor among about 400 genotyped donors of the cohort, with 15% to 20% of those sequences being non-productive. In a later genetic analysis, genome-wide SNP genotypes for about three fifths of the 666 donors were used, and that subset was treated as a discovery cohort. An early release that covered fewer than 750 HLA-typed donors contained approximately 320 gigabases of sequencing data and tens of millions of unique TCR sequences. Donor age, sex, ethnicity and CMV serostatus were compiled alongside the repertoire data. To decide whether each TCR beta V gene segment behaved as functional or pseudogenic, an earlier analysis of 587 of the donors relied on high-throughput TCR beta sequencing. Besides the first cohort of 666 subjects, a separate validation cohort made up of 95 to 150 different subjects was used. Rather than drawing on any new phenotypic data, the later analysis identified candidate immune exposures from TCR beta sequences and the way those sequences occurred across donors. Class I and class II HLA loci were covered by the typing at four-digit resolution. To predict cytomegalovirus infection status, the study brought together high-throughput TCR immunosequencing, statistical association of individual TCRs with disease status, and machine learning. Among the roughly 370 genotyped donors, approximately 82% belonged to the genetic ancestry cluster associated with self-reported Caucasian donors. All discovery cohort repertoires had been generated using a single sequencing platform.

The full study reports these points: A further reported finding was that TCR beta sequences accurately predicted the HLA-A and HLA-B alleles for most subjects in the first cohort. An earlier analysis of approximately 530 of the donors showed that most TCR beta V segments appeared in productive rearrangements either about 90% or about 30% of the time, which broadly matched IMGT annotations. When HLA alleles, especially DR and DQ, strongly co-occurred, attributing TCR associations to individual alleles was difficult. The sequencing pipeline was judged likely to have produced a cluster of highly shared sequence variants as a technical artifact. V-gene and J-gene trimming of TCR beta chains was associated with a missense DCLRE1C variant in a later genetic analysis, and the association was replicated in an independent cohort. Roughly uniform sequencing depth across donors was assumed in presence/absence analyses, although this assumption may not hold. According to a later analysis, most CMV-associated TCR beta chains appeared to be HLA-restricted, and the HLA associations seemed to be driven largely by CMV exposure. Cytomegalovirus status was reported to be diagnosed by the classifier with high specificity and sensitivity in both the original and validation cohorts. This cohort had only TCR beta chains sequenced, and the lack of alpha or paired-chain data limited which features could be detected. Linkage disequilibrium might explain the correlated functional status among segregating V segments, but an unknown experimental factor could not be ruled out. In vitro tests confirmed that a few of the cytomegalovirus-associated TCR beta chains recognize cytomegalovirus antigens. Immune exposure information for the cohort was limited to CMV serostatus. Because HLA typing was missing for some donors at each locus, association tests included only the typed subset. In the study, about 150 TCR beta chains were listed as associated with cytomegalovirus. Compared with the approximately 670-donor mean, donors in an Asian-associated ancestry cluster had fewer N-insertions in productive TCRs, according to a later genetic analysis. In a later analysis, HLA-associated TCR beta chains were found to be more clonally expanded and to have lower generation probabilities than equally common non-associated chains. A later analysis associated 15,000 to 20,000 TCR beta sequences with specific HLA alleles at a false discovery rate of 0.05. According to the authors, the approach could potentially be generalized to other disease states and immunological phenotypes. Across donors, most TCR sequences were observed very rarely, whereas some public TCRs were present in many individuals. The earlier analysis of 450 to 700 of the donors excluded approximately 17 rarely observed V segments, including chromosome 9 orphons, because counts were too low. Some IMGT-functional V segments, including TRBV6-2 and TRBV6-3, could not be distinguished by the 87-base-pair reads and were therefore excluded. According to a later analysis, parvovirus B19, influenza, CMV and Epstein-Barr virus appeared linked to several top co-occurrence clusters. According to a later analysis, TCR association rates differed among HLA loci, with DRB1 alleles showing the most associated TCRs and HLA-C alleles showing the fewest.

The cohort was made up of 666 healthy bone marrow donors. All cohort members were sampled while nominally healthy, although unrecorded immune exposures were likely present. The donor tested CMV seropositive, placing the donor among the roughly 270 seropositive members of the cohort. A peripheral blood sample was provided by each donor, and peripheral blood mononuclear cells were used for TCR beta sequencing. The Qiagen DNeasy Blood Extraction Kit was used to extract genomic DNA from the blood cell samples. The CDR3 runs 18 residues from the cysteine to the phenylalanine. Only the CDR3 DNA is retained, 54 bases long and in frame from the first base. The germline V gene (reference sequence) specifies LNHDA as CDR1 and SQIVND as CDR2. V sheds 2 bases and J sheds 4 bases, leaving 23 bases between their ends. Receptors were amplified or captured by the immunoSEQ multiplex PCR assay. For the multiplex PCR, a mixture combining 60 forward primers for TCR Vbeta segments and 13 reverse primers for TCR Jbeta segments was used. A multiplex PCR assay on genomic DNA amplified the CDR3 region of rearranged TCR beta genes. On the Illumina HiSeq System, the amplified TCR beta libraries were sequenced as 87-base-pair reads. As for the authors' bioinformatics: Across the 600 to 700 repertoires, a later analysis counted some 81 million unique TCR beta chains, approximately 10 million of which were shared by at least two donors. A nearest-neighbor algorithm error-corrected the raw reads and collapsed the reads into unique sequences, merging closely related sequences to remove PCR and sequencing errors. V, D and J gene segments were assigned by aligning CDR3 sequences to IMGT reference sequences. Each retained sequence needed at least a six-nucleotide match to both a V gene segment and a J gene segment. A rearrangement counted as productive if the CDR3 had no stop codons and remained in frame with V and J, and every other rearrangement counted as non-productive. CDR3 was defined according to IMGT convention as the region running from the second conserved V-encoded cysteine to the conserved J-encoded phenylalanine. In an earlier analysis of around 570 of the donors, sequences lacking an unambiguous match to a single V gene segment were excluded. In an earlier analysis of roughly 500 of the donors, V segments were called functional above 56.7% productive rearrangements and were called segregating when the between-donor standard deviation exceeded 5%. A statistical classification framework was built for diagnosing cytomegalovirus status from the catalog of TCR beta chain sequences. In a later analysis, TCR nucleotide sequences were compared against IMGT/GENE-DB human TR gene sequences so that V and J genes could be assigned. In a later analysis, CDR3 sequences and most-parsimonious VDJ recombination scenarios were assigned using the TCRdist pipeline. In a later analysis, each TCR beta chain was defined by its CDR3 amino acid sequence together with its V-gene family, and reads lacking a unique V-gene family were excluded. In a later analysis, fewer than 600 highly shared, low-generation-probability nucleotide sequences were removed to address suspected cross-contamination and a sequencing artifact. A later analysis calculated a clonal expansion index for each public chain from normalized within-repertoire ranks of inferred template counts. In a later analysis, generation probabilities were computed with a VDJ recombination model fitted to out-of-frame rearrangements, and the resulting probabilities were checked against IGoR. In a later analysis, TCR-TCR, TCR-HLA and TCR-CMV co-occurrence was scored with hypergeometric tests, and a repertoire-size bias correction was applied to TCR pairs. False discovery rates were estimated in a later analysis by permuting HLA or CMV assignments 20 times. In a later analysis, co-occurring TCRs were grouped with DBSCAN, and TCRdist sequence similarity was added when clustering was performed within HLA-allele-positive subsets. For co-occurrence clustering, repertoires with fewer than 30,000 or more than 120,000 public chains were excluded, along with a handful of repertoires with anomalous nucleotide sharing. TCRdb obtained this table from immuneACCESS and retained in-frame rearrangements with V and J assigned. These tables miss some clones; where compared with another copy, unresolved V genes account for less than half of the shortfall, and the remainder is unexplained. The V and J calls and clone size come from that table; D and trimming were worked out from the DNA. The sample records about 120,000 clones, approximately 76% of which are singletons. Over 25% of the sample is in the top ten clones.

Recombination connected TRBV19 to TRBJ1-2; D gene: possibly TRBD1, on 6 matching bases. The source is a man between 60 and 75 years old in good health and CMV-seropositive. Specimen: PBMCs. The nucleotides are TGTGCCAGTAGTATAACCCGCTCCCCTGGACAGAAGGGCTATGGCTACACCTTC. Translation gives CASSITRSPGQKGYGYTF.